This TCR beta chain is drawn from a study of blood T cell repertoires in COVID-19. At the level of the study: PBMCs, B-cell-depleted T cells, or T cells provided the cDNA or gDNA that made up the material.

V shed 4 bases and J 5 bases; nucleotides not matched to a gene: 3. The CDR3 spans 13 residues. CDR1 SGHRS and CDR2 YFSETQ come from the germline V gene. TCRdb keeps only in-frame clones here, not all; method: immunoSEQ multiplex PCR. Here the sample spans 30,000 to 40,000 clones, about 85% being singletons. Material for sequencing was peripheral blood. J is TRBJ2-5 and V is TRBV5-1, with 9 nucleotides matching TRBD1. The origin of this receptor is a man in his sixties with active or convalescent COVID-19. The CDR3 spells CASSAGQGETQYF. As DNA, the CDR3 is TGCGCCAGCAGCGCAGGACAGGGGGAGACCCAGTACTTC.